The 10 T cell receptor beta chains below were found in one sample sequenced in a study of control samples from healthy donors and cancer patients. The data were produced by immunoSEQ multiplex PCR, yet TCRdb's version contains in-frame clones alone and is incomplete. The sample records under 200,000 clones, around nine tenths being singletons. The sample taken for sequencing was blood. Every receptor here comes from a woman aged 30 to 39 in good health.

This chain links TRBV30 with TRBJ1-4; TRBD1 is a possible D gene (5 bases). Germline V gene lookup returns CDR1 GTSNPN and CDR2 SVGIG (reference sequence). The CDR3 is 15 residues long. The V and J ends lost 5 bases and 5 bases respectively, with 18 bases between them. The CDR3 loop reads CAWGPGTGRNEKLFF. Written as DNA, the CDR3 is TGTGCCTGGGGACCCGGGACGGGAAGAAATGAAAAACTGTTTTTT.

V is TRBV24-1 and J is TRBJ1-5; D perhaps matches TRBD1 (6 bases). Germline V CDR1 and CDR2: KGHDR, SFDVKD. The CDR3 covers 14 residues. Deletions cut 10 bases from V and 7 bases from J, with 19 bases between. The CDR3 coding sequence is TGTGCCACAGGCGCTGCCTCGGGGGGCCAGCCCCAGCATTTT. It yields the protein CATGAASGGQPQHF.

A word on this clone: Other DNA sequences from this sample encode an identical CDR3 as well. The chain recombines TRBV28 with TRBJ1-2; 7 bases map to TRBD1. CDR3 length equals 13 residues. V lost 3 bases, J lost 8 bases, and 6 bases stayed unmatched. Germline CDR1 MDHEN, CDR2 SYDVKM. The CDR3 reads CASSFRGRGGYTF. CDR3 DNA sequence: TGTGCCAGCAGTTTTAGGGGGCGGGGGGGCTACACCTTC.

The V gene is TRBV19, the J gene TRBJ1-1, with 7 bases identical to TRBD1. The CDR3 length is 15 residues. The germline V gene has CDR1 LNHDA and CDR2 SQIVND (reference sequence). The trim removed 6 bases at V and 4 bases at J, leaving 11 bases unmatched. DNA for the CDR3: TGTGCCAGTAGGGAACAGGGGAGAGGAGGCACTGAAGCTTTCTTT. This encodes CASREQGRGGTEAFF. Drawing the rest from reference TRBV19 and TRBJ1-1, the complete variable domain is DGGITQSPKYLFRKEGQNVTLSCEQNLNHDAMYWYRQDPGQGLRLIYYSQIVNDFQKGDIAEGYSVSREKKESFPLTVTSAQKNPTAFYLCASREQGRGGTEAFFGQGTRLTVV.

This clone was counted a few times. CDR3 sequence reads: CASSLKGPNEKLFF. The DNA of the CDR3 is TGTGCCAGCAGCCTAAAGGGGCCTAATGAAAAACTGTTTTTT. The chain employs TRBV7-9 and TRBJ1-4; TRBD1 is a possible D gene (5 bases). The CDR3 length is 14 residues. Per the germline V gene, CDR1 is SEHNR and CDR2 is FQNEAQ (reference sequence). V lost 5 bases, J lost 3 bases, and 10 bases lay in between.

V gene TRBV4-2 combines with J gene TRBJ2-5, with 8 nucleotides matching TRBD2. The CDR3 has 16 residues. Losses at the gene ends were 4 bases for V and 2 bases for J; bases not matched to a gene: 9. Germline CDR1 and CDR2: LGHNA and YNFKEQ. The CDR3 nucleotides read TGTGCCAGCAGCCGGGCTCTTAGCGGGGAACAAGAGACCCAGTACTTC. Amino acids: CASSRALSGEQETQYF.

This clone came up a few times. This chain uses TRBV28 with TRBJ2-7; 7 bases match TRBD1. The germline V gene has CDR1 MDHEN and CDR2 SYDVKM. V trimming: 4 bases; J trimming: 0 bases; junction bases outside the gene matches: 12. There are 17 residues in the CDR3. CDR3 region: CASSSSTTGDTSYEQYF. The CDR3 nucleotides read TGTGCCAGCAGTTCCTCGACTACAGGGGACACCTCCTACGAGCAGTACTTC.

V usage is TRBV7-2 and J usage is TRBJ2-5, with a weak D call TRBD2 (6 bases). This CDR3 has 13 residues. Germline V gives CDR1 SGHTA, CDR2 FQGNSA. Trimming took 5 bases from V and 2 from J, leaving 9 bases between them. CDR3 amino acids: CASSTGGQETQYF. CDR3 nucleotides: TGTGCCAGCAGCACCGGGGGACAAGAGACCCAGTACTTC.

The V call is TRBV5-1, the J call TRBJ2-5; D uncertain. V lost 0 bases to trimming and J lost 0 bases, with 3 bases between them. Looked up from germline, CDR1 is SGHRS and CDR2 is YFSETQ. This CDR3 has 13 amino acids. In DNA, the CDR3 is TGCGCCAGCAGCTTGGACTACCAAGAGACCCAGTACTTC. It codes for CASSLDYQETQYF.

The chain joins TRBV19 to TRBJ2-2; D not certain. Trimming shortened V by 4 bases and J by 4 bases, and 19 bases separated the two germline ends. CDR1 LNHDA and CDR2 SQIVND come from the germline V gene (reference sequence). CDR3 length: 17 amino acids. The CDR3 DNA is TGTGCCAGTAGTACCTCTCGTGACGGAAGAGGCACCGGGGAGCTGTTTTTT. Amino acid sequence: CASSTSRDGRGTGELFF.